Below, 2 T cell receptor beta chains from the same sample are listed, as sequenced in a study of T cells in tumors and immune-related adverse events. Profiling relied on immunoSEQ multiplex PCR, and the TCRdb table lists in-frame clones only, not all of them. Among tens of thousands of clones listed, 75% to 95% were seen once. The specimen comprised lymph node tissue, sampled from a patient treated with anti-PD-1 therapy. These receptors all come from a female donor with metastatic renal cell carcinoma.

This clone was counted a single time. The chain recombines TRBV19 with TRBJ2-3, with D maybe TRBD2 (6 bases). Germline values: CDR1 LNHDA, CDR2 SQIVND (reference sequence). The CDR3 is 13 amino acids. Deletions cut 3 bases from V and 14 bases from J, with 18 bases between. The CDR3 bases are TGTGCCAGTAGTATTTCCGCCCCGGGGGTCCGGTATTTT. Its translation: CASSISAPGVRYF.

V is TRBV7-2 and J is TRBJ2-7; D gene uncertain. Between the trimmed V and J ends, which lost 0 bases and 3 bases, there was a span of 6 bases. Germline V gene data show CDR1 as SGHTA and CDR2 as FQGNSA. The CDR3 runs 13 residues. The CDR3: CASSLANLYEQYF. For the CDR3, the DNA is TGTGCCAGCAGCTTAGCTAACCTCTACGAGCAGTACTTC.